The 24 T cell receptor beta chains below were found in one sample sequenced in a study of cytomegalovirus exposure and HLA in healthy donors. Researchers ran the PCR with 60 Vbeta and 13 Jbeta primers. Libraries were prepared by immunoSEQ multiplex PCR; TCRdb keeps only in-frame clonotypes and omits some of them. The sample shows almost 200,000 clones, almost 85% of them seen only once. Sequences were obtained from PBMCs. The source is a woman aged 50 to 60 in good health and CMV-seronegative.

The count of this clone is one. Other DNA variants within this sample encode the same CDR3. The chain recombines TRBV5-1 with TRBJ1-2; D remains ambiguous. V was clipped by 0 bases and J by 3 bases, with 6 bases between them. Germline V gene sequence: CDR1 SGHRS, CDR2 YFSETQ. This CDR3 comprises 13 residues. The CDR3 reads CASSLVPDYGYTF. In DNA, the CDR3 is TGCGCCAGCAGCTTGGTCCCTGACTATGGCTACACCTTC.

This clone was observed a handful of times. The chain links TRBV9 to TRBJ2-7; 7 bases are shared with TRBD1. In germline, CDR1 is SGDLS, CDR2 YYNGEE. V trimming: 3 bases; J trimming: 2 bases; junction bases outside the gene matches: 8. There are 15 residues in the CDR3. CDR3 sequence: CASSAGQLTAYEQYF. DNA for the CDR3: TGTGCCAGCAGCGCGGGACAGCTAACTGCCTACGAGCAGTACTTC.

This sequence joins TRBV7-6 and TRBJ2-5, with TRBD2 matching over 9 bases. CDR1 SGHVS and CDR2 FNYEAQ come from the germline V gene. The CDR3 extends over 17 amino acids. The J segment lost 5 bases and the V segment lost 1 base, leaving 11 bases of the junction unmatched. CDR3 sequence (DNA): TGTGCCAGCAGCTTAGATGCGGGTCTAGCGGGATGGGAGACCCAGTACTTC. Encoded protein: CASSLDAGLAGWETQYF.

The gene calls are TRBV28 and TRBJ2-2; 10 nucleotides match TRBD2. V lost 2 bases to trimming and J lost 7 bases; unmatched junction nucleotides: 13. The CDR3 is 18 amino acids. Germline V gene lookup returns CDR1 MDHEN and CDR2 SYDVKM. The CDR3 loop reads CASSLVWASGRSGGELFF. For the CDR3, the DNA is TGTGCCAGCAGTTTAGTTTGGGCTAGCGGGAGATCTGGCGGGGAGCTGTTTTTT.

V is TRBV10-3 and J is TRBJ2-1; 7 bases match TRBD1. CDR1 and CDR2 from the germline V gene are ENHRY and SYGVKD. The length of the CDR3 is 17 residues. The trim removed 5 bases at V and 2 bases at J, leaving 12 bases unmatched. CDR3 bases: TGTGCCATCAGTCGGGCCCCAGGGACAGATGCCTACAATGAGCAGTTCTTC. It translates to CAISRAPGTDAYNEQFF.

This clone appeared a single time. This chain joins TRBV5-1 and TRBJ1-3; D call uncertain. This CDR3 spans 13 amino acids. Germline assignment: CDR1 SGHRS and CDR2 YFSETQ. V was cut by 3 bases and J by 4 bases, with 8 bases left in between. DNA for the CDR3: TGCGCCAGCAGCTCGGACTGGGGAAACACCATATATTTT. Amino acids: CASSSDWGNTIYF.

CDR3 sequence: CAWSVGGGASYEQYF. CDR3 bases: TGTGCCTGGAGTGTAGGGGGGGGCGCATCCTACGAGCAGTACTTC. The chain carries TRBV30 and TRBJ2-5; D might be TRBD2 (7 bases). The J call may not be correct, given that the DNA end is closer to TRBJ2-7. The CDR3 loop spans 15 amino acids. From germline, CDR1 is GTSNPN and CDR2 SVGIG (reference sequence).

This clone has just a few counts. The chain links TRBV6-5 to TRBJ2-3; perhaps TRBD2 as D (6 bases). Trimming left V 4 bases short and J 2 bases short, with 13 bases between. Germline V CDR1 and CDR2: MNHEY, SVGAGI. The CDR3 length is 15 residues. Here the CDR3 reads CASSLSGSLTDTQYF. Here the CDR3 DNA reads TGTGCCAGCAGTTTGTCCGGGAGCCTCACAGATACGCAGTATTTT.

This clone appeared a few times. This CDR3 is missing its conserved last phenylalanine or tryptophan, likely due to a read error. No DNA is shown, since the ends of the CDR3 on it are uncertain; the CDR3 is the one TCRdb lists. CDR3 loop: CASSLDSGRQG. V usage is TRBV27 and J usage is TRBJ1-1; the table's D call, TRBD1, has no DNA check behind it. The CDR3 extends over 11 residues, inclusive of both ends. Germline assignment: CDR1 MNHEY and CDR2 SMNVEV (reference sequence).

The V and J genes are TRBV29-1 and TRBJ2-7; 8 positions match TRBD2. The CDR3 has 13 amino acids. The V gene end was trimmed by 5 bases and the J gene end by 4 bases; junction bases not matched to a gene: 7. Germline-derived CDR1 and CDR2 are SQVTM and ANQGSEA. CDR3 sequence: CSVTSGSSYEQYF. CDR3 bases: TGCAGCGTTACGAGCGGGAGTTCGTACGAGCAGTACTTC.

V gene TRBV15 combines with J gene TRBJ2-5; 7 nucleotides align to TRBD1. J lost 4 bases, V lost 7 bases, and 12 bases had no gene match. The CDR3 covers 15 residues. CDR1 is LNHNV, CDR2 YYDKDF, per germline (reference sequence). The CDR3: CATTKSPGQTETQYF. Here the CDR3 DNA reads TGTGCCACCACCAAATCGCCGGGACAGACAGAGACCCAGTACTTC.

A few counts support this clone. This chain connects TRBV5-4 to TRBJ2-1, with TRBD2 matching 11 bases. Germline assignment: CDR1 SGHNT and CDR2 YYREEE (reference sequence). This CDR3 has 19 residues. J lost 6 bases, V lost 3 bases, and 17 bases had no gene match. CDR3 protein: CASSSGLAGSATAINEQFF. CDR3 DNA sequence: TGTGCCAGCAGCTCCGGACTAGCGGGTTCAGCTACGGCCATCAATGAGCAGTTCTTC.

The CDR3 loop is CASSSPTSGYNEQFF. The CDR3 DNA reads as TGTGCCAGCAGTTCCCCGACTAGCGGCTACAATGAGCAGTTCTTC. The rearrangement uses TRBV6-6 and TRBJ2-1, with 9 nucleotides matching TRBD2. The germline V gene has CDR1 MNHNY and CDR2 SVGAGI (reference sequence). The CDR3 has 15 residues. With 4 bases clipped from V and 3 bases from J, the junction kept 4 bases outside the gene matches.

CDR3 loop: CASSLVTGFVGNQPQHF. The CDR3 bases are TGTGCCAGCAGTTTAGTAACAGGGTTCGTTGGCAATCAGCCCCAGCATTTT. This rearrangement joins TRBV28 to TRBJ1-5, with D tentatively TRBD1 (6 bases). V lost 2 bases and J lost 2, with 16 bases in between. The CDR3 covers 17 residues. Germline assignment: CDR1 MDHEN and CDR2 SYDVKM.

The J gene is TRBJ2-1, the V gene TRBV5-6; D is ambiguous. The CDR3 has 13 amino acids. Germline lookup yields CDR1 SGHDT and CDR2 YYEEEE. V was shortened by 5 bases and J by 3 bases, with 9 bases between the two germline ends. The CDR3 nucleotides read TGTGCCAGCAGAGCGAGCGACTACAATGAGCAGTTCTTC. Protein: CASRASDYNEQFF. Full variable domain (rest looked up from reference TRBV5-6 and TRBJ2-1): DAGVTQSPTHLIKTRGQQVTLRCSPKSGHDTVSWYQQALGQGPQFIFQYYEEEERQRGNFPDRFSGHQFPNYSSELNVNALLLGDSALYLCASRASDYNEQFFGPGTRLTVL.

The J gene is TRBJ2-5, the V gene TRBV27, with 7 positions matching TRBD2. The V gene end was trimmed by 5 bases and the J gene end by 0 bases; junction bases not matched to a gene: 9. There are 16 residues in the CDR3. The germline V gene encodes CDR1 MNHEY and CDR2 SMNVEV (reference sequence). This chain's CDR3 is CASSPLDGGYQETQYF. CDR3 nucleotide sequence: TGTGCCAGCAGTCCCCTCGACGGGGGGTACCAAGAGACCCAGTACTTC.

This chain uses TRBV5-1 with TRBJ1-3, with D unclear. CDR3 length: 15 residues. Germline CDR1 is SGHRS and CDR2 is YFSETQ. Trimming shortened V by 5 bases and J by 4 bases, and 16 bases separated the two germline ends. The chain's CDR3 is CASRAYYSAGNTIYF. In DNA form, the CDR3 reads TGCGCCAGCAGAGCTTATTACTCTGCGGGAAACACCATATATTTT. Looking up the rest from reference TRBV5-1 and TRBJ1-3 gives the full variable domain: KAGVTQTPRYLIKTRGQQVTLSCSPISGHRSVSWYQQTPGQGLQFLFEYFSETQRNKGNFPGRFSGRQFSNSRSEMNVSTLELGDSALYLCASRAYYSAGNTIYFGEGSWLTVV.

The rearrangement links TRBV5-1 to TRBJ2-7, with D perhaps TRBD2 (6 bases). Trimming pared 1 base from V and 0 bases from J, leaving 14 bases between. This CDR3 comprises 16 residues. Germline V gene data show CDR1 as SGHRS and CDR2 as YFSETQ. The DNA for the CDR3 is TGCGCCAGCAGCTTGTCGACGGGAGCCACCTCCTACGAGCAGTACTTC. Protein sequence: CASSLSTGATSYEQYF.

This clone came up a few times. The chain combines TRBV7-6 with TRBJ2-2; D remains unclear. Germline V gene sequence: CDR1 SGHVS, CDR2 FNYEAQ. The CDR3 length is 14 residues. The V gene lost 3 bases and the J gene lost 1 base, with 6 bases spanning the gap. The CDR3 region has the DNA TGTGCCAGCAGCTTTACACAGAACACCGGGGAGCTGTTTTTT. As protein: CASSFTQNTGELFF.

The chain joins TRBV6-1 to TRBJ1-1; D not certain. In germline, CDR1 is MNHNS, CDR2 SASEGT. The CDR3 contains 13 residues. V was clipped by 6 bases and J by 1 base, with 9 bases between them. The CDR3 region has the DNA TGTGCCAGCAGGTTACACGCGAACACTGAAGCTTTCTTT. It is translated as CASRLHANTEAFF.

DNA for the CDR3: TGTGCCTGGAGTGTAACCGGGAATTTCTACAATGAGCAGTTCTTC. Protein: CAWSVTGNFYNEQFF. This sequence joins TRBV30 and TRBJ2-1, with D possibly being TRBD2 (5 bases). Trimming stripped 0 bases from V and 3 bases from J, with 12 bases between. The CDR3 has 15 residues. The germline gives CDR1 GTSNPN, CDR2 SVGIG (reference sequence).

The chain's CDR3 is CASSLLGTIEQFF. CDR3 sequence (DNA): TGTGCCAGCAGCTTACTAGGGACAATCGAGCAGTTCTTC. This sequence joins TRBV7-9 and TRBJ2-1, with D possibly matching TRBD1 (6 bases). Germline V gene data show CDR1 as SEHNR and CDR2 as FQNEAQ (reference sequence). The CDR3 covers 13 residues. Trimming removed 2 bases at V and 10 bases at J, with 12 bases between.

In its sample, this clone was seen once. The gene calls are TRBV30 and TRBJ1-4; unclear D gene. This CDR3 region has 16 residues. Per the germline V gene, CDR1 is GTSNPN and CDR2 is SVGIG (reference sequence). V lost 2 bases, J lost 2 bases, and 15 bases lay in between. The CDR3 reads CAWSTMSGRTNEKLFF. The CDR3 coding sequence is TGTGCCTGGAGTACCATGTCTGGGAGGACTAATGAAAAACTGTTTTTT.

This chain links TRBV28 with TRBJ1-1; 9 nucleotides align to TRBD1. Germline CDR1 and CDR2: MDHEN and SYDVKM. The CDR3 runs 15 residues. The V gene end was trimmed by 6 bases and the J gene end by 5 bases; junction bases not matched to a gene: 10. CDR3 sequence (DNA): TGTGCCAGCAGAACTACGGGACAGGGAAAAACTGAAGCTTTCTTT. Its translation: CASRTTGQGKTEAFF.